The present T cell receptor beta chain was sequenced within a study of T-cell reconstitution after alpha-beta-depleted transplantation in children. Using unique molecular identifiers, the investigators prepared the TCRbeta library. TCRdb re-called the PCR reads through MiXCR, storing one row per CDR3 protein. The sample lists some 590,000 distinct CDR3 sequences; roughly a tenth were seen once. This clonotype was counted only a few times. The V and J ends lost 8 bases and 1 base, in that order; junction bases with no gene match: 10. This CDR3 has 16 amino acids. Sequenced material: PBMCs from the stem cell graft donor, taken from the stem cell graft. The J gene is TRBJ2-3, the V gene TRBV12-3 or TRBV12-4, with 9 bases that match TRBD2. This receptor was identified in a human donor who donated a stem cell graft to a child with acute myeloid leukemia. Here the CDR3 DNA reads TGTGCCAGCGCCCCTCTAGCGGGGCTCGGCACAGATACGCAGTATTTT. This gives the protein CASAPLAGLGTDTQYF.